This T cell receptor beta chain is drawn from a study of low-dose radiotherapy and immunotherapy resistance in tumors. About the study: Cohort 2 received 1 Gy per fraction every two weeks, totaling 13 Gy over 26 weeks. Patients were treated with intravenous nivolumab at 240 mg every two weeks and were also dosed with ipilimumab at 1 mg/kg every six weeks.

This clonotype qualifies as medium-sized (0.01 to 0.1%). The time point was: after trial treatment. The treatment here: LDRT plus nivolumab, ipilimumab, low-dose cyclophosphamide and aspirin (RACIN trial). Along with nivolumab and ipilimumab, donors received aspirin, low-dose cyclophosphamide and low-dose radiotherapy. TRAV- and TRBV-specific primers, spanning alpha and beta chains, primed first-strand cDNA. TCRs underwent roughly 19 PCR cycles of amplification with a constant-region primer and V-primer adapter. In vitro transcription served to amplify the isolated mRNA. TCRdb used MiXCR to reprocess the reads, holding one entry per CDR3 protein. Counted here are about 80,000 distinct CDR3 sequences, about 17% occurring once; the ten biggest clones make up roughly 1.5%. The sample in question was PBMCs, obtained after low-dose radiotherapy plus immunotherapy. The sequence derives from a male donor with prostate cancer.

CDR3 sequence reads: CASSQEEGLDGYTF. The CDR3 nucleotides read TGTGCCAGCAGCCAAGAAGAAGGTCTGGATGGCTACACCTTC. V and J are TRBV4-2 and TRBJ1-2; D not resolved. The CDR3 has 14 residues. Trimming removed 0 bases from V and 6 bases from J, with 11 bases in between. Germline CDR1 is LGHNA and CDR2 is YNFKEQ.